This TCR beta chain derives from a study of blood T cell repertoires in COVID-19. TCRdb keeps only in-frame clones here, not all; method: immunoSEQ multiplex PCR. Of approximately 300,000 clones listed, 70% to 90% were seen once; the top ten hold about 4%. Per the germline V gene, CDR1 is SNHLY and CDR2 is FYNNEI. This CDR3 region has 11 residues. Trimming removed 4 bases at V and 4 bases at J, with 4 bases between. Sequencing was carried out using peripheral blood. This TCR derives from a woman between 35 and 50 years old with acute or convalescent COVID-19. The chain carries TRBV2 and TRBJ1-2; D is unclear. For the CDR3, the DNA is TGTGCCAGCAGTGCAGTCTATGGCTACACCTTC. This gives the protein CASSAVYGYTF.